This note documents a single TCR beta chain sequence. Individuals having autoimmune disease history or systemic immunosuppression were not enrolled. The data derive from a study of OX40 agonist ivuxolimab in advanced cancers. CDR3 length: 17 residues. Trimming cost V 5 bases and J 2 bases; bases outside gene matches: 9. The V gene's germline CDR1 is MGHRA and CDR2 YSYEKL. Here immunoSEQ multiplex PCR was the method, and the copy in TCRdb shows in-frame clones only, minus some. The sample contains tens of thousands of clones, 84% of which appear only once. This specimen consisted of CD4+ or CD8+ T cells sorted from blood, obtained in a trial of the OX40 agonist ivuxolimab. The TCR comes from an adult with an advanced solid tumor such as melanoma, head and neck, liver or kidney cancer. The chain joins TRBV4-1 to TRBJ1-4; 9 nucleotides match TRBD1. The CDR3 is CASSYSGTGWTNEKLFF. The CDR3 region has the DNA TGCGCCAGCAGCTATTCCGGGACAGGGTGGACTAATGAAAAACTGTTTTTT.